The 26 T cell receptor beta chains below come from one sample, sequenced in a study of T cells in Graves' hyperthyroidism and ophthalmopathy. Using RNA transcripts as the source, TCR beta CDR3 regions were amplified. The HTBI primer set drove a first-round RT-PCR of the TCR CDR3. TCRdb re-called the multiplex PCR reads with MiXCR, one entry per CDR3 protein. The sample lists under 700,000 distinct CDR3 sequences, roughly 17% occurring once. The sample was blood. These TCRs come from a woman aged 18-30 years with Graves' hyperthyroidism.

The V call is TRBV5-8, the J call TRBJ2-5; 7 nucleotides align to TRBD2. Looked up from germline, CDR1 is SGHTS and CDR2 is YDEGEE. After removal of 2 bases from V and 7 bases from J, the junction contained 5 bases not matched to a gene. The CDR3 runs 13 residues. CDR3 amino acids: CASSFSGGGTQYF. The CDR3 DNA follows: TGTGCCAGCAGCTTTTCGGGAGGAGGGACCCAGTACTTC.

This clonotype came up a few times. This chain joins TRBV15 and TRBJ1-2; D is uncertain. There are 14 residues in the CDR3. V was cut by 0 bases and J by 0 bases, with 5 bases left in between. Germline V gene sequence: CDR1 LNHNV, CDR2 YYDKDF (reference sequence). CDR3 coding DNA: TGTGCCACCAGCAGAGACCCCACTAACTATGGCTACACCTTC. Protein sequence: CATSRDPTNYGYTF.

This clonotype was seen many times. DNA for the CDR3: TGTGCCAGCAGCACAAACAGGGGGATGAACACTGAAGCTTTCTTT. Residues: CASSTNRGMNTEAFF. The rearrangement uses TRBV11-1 and TRBJ1-1; 8 nucleotides agree with TRBD1. CDR1 is SGHAT, CDR2 FQDESV, per germline (reference sequence). Germline trimming cut 5 bases from V and 0 bases from J; bases unmatched to any gene: 5. This CDR3 has 15 amino acids.

The gene calls are TRBV28 and TRBJ2-2; D gene uncertain. This CDR3 is 12 amino acids long. V was shortened by 3 bases and J by 10 bases, with 9 bases between the two germline ends. Germline V lookup: CDR1 MDHEN, CDR2 SYDVKM. CDR3 region: CASSFSLPELFF. Written as DNA, the CDR3 is TGTGCCAGCAGTTTTAGCCTTCCGGAGCTGTTTTTT.

This clonotype was observed a handful of times. This rearrangement joins TRBV5-1 to TRBJ2-1; 7 positions match TRBD1. V lost 4 bases, J lost 12 bases, and 7 bases stayed unmatched. Germline V lookup: CDR1 SGHRS, CDR2 YFSETQ. This CDR3 spans 12 amino acids. CDR3 nucleotide sequence: TGCGCCAGCAGCACCGACAGGGTAAGGCAGTTCTTC. Protein sequence: CASSTDRVRQFF. The full variable domain, its missing parts supplied by reference TRBV5-1 and TRBJ2-1, is KAGVTQTPRYLIKTRGQQVTLSCSPISGHRSVSWYQQTPGQGLQFLFEYFSETQRNKGNFPGRFSGRQFSNSRSEMNVSTLELGDSALYLCASSTDRVRQFFGPGTRLTVL.

This clonotype appeared a few times. The V gene is TRBV29-1, the J gene TRBJ1-6; D not resolved. The CDR3 totals 13 residues. V was cut by 4 bases and J by 7 bases, with 11 bases left in between. CDR1 SQVTM and CDR2 ANQGSEA come from the germline V gene. The CDR3 loop is CSVAEAENSPLHF. CDR3 DNA sequence: TGCAGCGTTGCCGAAGCTGAGAATTCACCCCTCCACTTT.

A word on this clonotype: This sequence may be a read error, since a much larger clone differs from it by one base. The chain is built from TRBV30 and TRBJ1-2; 7 bases line up with TRBD1. Germline V gene data show CDR1 as GTSNPN and CDR2 as SVGIG (reference sequence). The length of the CDR3 is 13 residues. The V and J ends lost 4 bases and 4 bases, in that order; junction bases with no gene match: 6. The CDR3 DNA sequence: TGTGCCTGGATGGTAGGGGGCAGCTATGGCTACACCTTC. Translation gives CAWMVGGSYGYTF.

This clonotype was observed many times. The V gene is TRBV6-2 or TRBV6-3, the J gene TRBJ1-6; D not certain. Germline assignment: CDR1 MNHEY and CDR2 SVGEGT. The CDR3 consists of 14 residues. Between the trimmed V and J ends, which lost 6 bases and 8 bases, there was a span of 14 bases. This chain's CDR3 is CASSGQAAHSPLHF. CDR3 sequence (DNA): TGTGCCAGCAGCGGTCAGGCGGCCCATTCACCCCTCCACTTT.

The chain employs TRBV19 and TRBJ2-1; possibly TRBD1 for D (6 bases). Germline-derived CDR1 and CDR2 are LNHDA and SQIVND (reference sequence). The CDR3 spans 13 residues. The V gene lost 5 bases and the J gene lost 5 bases, with 10 bases spanning the gap. The CDR3, as DNA: TGTGCCAGTAGTTATCAGGGGCACAATGAGCAGTTCTTC. It yields the protein CASSYQGHNEQFF. The whole variable domain, remainder taken from reference TRBV19 and TRBJ2-1, is DGGITQSPKYLFRKEGQNVTLSCEQNLNHDAMYWYRQDPGQGLRLIYYSQIVNDFQKGDIAEGYSVSREKKESFPLTVTSAQKNPTAFYLCASSYQGHNEQFFGPGTRLTVL.

The chain couples TRBV28 to TRBJ2-3; the D is unclear. Trimming removed 7 bases at V and 4 bases at J, with 9 bases between. The CDR3 spans 12 residues. CDR1 and CDR2 (germline): MDHEN, SYDVKM. CDR3 in DNA: TGTGCCAGCACTCTAGTCGCAGATACGCAGTATTTT. The encoded protein is CASTLVADTQYF.

This clonotype was seen many times. This chain links TRBV12-3 or TRBV12-4 with TRBJ2-7, with 8 positions matching TRBD2. This CDR3 is 15 amino acids long. V shed 3 bases and J 12 bases; nucleotides not matched to a gene: 16. The CDR3 reads CASSFIGTRAYVPYF. The CDR3 DNA sequence: TGTGCCAGCAGTTTCATTGGGACTAGGGCTTATGTTCCGTACTTC.

Points on this clonotype: The junction differs from germline at one of its ends, possibly a read error. The chain employs TRBV4-1 and TRBJ2-2; tentatively, D is TRBD2 (5 bases). The CDR3 is made up of 16 amino acids. Germline values: CDR1 MGHRA, CDR2 YSYEKL. DNA of the CDR3: TGCGCCAGCAGCCAAGTGAGGTCCCCCGGAGCCGGGGAGCTGTGTTTT. Encoded protein: CASSQVRSPGAGELCF.

The chain has TRBV14 and TRBJ1-2; the D gene is possibly TRBD1 (5 bases). CDR1 and CDR2 (germline): SGHDN, FVKESK. The CDR3 sequence is 14 residues long. Trimming removed 1 base from V and 3 bases from J, with 9 bases in between. CDR3 amino acids: CASSQGQGYYGYTF. The CDR3 coding sequence is TGTGCCAGCAGCCAAGGCCAGGGATACTATGGCTACACCTTC.

This clonotype was seen a few times. V and J are TRBV7-3 and TRBJ2-7; TRBD1 agrees at 7 bases. V shed 5 bases and J 7 bases; nucleotides not matched to a gene: 17. CDR1 and CDR2 from the germline V gene are SGHTA and FQGTGA. The CDR3 totals 16 residues. The CDR3 nucleotides are TGTGCCAGCAGCCCCTCACCGACTGACAGGGTGGGGGAGCAGTACTTC. It specifies CASSPSPTDRVGEQYF.

This sequence joins TRBV28 and TRBJ2-1, with TRBD2 matching 15 bases. Per the germline V gene, CDR1 is MDHEN and CDR2 is SYDVKM. Germline trimming cut 6 bases from V and 4 bases from J; bases unmatched to any gene: 10. The CDR3 is 18 amino acids. CDR3 sequence (DNA): TGTGCCAGCAGCGGTGGACTAGCGGGAGGGCCTGGGTACAATGAGCAGTTCTTC. Amino acids: CASSGGLAGGPGYNEQFF.

J is TRBJ2-1 and V is TRBV6-1; 9 bases align to TRBD2. In germline, CDR1 is MNHNS, CDR2 SASEGT. Trimming removed 6 bases from V and 7 bases from J; junction bases left unmatched: 13. This CDR3 is built from 16 residues. CDR3 in amino acids: CASRRSGTSLGNEQFF. In DNA form, the CDR3 reads TGTGCCAGCAGGAGATCCGGGACTAGCCTCGGAAATGAGCAGTTCTTC.

This clonotype has a count of ten or more. The rearrangement joins TRBV5-1 to TRBJ2-3; 11 bases fit TRBD2. There are 16 residues in the CDR3. V was clipped by 2 bases and J by 4 bases; unmatched bases: 6. CDR1 SGHRS and CDR2 YFSETQ come from the germline V gene. The CDR3 reads CASSFGGTSGSDTQYF. The CDR3, as DNA: TGCGCCAGCAGCTTTGGAGGGACTAGCGGCTCAGATACGCAGTATTTT.

In its sample, this clonotype was seen many times. This sequence joins TRBV24-1 and TRBJ2-1, with 11 positions matching TRBD2. Trimming removed 5 bases from V and 9 bases from J; junction bases left unmatched: 5. The CDR3 is 14 residues long. Looked up from germline, CDR1 is KGHDR and CDR2 is SFDVKD. The CDR3 spells CATSGGLAGGEQFF. CDR3 DNA: TGTGCCACCAGTGGGGGGCTAGCGGGAGGTGAGCAGTTCTTC.

The CDR3 loop reads CASSLHRSSYNEQFF. DNA for the CDR3: TGTGCCAGCAGCTTACACAGAAGCTCCTACAATGAGCAGTTCTTC. V is TRBV5-5 and J is TRBJ2-1; D is unresolved. This CDR3 is built from 15 residues. V lost 2 bases, J lost 0 bases, and 9 bases lay in between. Germline V gene data show CDR1 as SGHKS and CDR2 as YYEKEE (reference sequence). Filled out from reference TRBV5-5 and TRBJ2-1, the complete variable domain reads DAGVTQSPTHLIKTRGQQVTLRCSPISGHKSVSWYQQVLGQGPQFIFQYYEKEERGRGNFPDRFSARQFPNYSSELNVNALLLGDSALYLCASSLHRSSYNEQFFGPGTRLTVL.

This sequence joins TRBV20-1 and TRBJ2-7; D gene uncertain. The CDR3 is made up of 10 amino acids. V lost 5 bases, J lost 6 bases, and 8 bases lay in between. In germline, CDR1 is DFQATT, CDR2 SNEGSKA (reference sequence). CDR3 sequence reads: CSAGTPEQYF. DNA for the CDR3: TGCAGTGCTGGAACGCCCGAGCAGTACTTC.

This clonotype has at least ten counts. CDR3 loop: CASSLDAVGGYTF. DNA for the CDR3: TGCGCCAGCAGCTTGGATGCAGTGGGAGGCTACACCTTC. The chain couples TRBV5-1 to TRBJ1-2; no definite D call. Deletions cut 0 bases from V and 8 bases from J, with 11 bases between. This CDR3 contains 13 residues. Looked up from germline, CDR1 is SGHRS and CDR2 is YFSETQ.

The gene calls are TRBV5-1 and TRBJ2-7; 7 bases are a match to TRBD2. The length of the CDR3 is 15 residues. From germline, CDR1 is SGHRS and CDR2 YFSETQ. With 0 bases clipped from V and 2 bases from J, the junction kept 5 bases outside the gene matches. The CDR3: CASSLVPGGAYEQYF. The CDR3 nucleotides read TGCGCCAGCAGCTTGGTTCCGGGAGGAGCCTACGAGCAGTACTTC.

The chain recombines TRBV7-9 with TRBJ2-7; D is undetermined. The CDR3 is 14 amino acids. Trimming removed 1 base from V and 5 bases from J, with 12 bases in between. Per the germline V gene, CDR1 is SEHNR and CDR2 is FQNEAQ (reference sequence). The DNA of the CDR3 is TGTGCCAGCAGCTTAGTAGACCTAAGCCACGAGCAGTACTTC. Its translation: CASSLVDLSHEQYF.

This clonotype turned up a few times. The chain links TRBV5-1 to TRBJ2-1, with a tentative D call TRBD2 (6 bases). Germline CDR1 and CDR2: SGHRS and YFSETQ. The V gene lost 0 bases and the J gene lost 5 bases, with 12 bases spanning the gap. The CDR3 is made up of 15 amino acids. The CDR3 reads CASSLGGLSHNEQFF. CDR3 DNA sequence: TGCGCCAGCAGCTTGGGGGGACTCAGTCACAATGAGCAGTTCTTC.

The J gene is TRBJ1-1, the V gene TRBV7-6, with D tentatively TRBD1 (5 bases). Trimming took 1 base from V and 1 from J, leaving 10 bases between them. Germline V gene lookup returns CDR1 SGHVS and CDR2 FNYEAQ. The length of the CDR3 is 15 residues. The CDR3 region is CASSLGGTANTEAFF. CDR3 nucleotides: TGTGCCAGCAGCTTAGGCGGGACGGCGAACACTGAAGCTTTCTTT.

This clonotype has a count of ten or more. The chain has TRBV14 and TRBJ2-5; perhaps TRBD2 as D (6 bases). This CDR3 has 14 residues. Germline V gene data show CDR1 as SGHDN and CDR2 as FVKESK. V shed 2 bases and J shed 5 bases, with 12 bases lying between them. CDR3 sequence: CASSQIGTQETQYF. CDR3 bases: TGTGCCAGCAGCCAAATCGGGACTCAGGAGACCCAGTACTTC.